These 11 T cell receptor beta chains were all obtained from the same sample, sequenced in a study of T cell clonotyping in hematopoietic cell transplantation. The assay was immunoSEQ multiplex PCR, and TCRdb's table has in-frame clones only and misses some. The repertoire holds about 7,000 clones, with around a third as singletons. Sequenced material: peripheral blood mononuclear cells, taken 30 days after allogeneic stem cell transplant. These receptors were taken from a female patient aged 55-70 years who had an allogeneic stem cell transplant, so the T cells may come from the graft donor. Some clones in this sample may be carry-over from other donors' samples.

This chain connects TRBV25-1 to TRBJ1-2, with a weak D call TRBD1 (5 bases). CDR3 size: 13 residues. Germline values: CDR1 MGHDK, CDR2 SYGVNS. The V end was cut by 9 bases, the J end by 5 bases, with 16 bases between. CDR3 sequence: CASSPKTEYGYTF. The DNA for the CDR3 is TGTGCCAGTAGTCCCAAGACAGAATATGGCTACACCTTC.

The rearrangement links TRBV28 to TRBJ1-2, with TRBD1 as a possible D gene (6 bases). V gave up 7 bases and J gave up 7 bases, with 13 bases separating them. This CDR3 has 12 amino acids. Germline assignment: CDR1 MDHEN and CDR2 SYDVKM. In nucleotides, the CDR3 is TGTGCCAGCACCTCGGACAGTGCTGGCTACACCTTC. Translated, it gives CASTSDSAGYTF.

CDR3 DNA sequence: TGCGCCAGCAGCCAAGGGGGAACAGTAAGATATGGCTACACCTTC. Residues: CASSQGGTVRYGYTF. This chain joins TRBV4-3 and TRBJ1-2, with D uncertain. CDR3 length: 15 residues. CDR1 is LGHNA, CDR2 YSLEER, per germline. Trimming pared 1 base from V and 5 bases from J, leaving 14 bases between.

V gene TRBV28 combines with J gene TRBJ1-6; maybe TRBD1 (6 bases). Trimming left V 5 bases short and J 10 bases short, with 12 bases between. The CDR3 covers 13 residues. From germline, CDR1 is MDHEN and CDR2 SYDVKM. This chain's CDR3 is CASSITGNSPLHF. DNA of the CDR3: TGTGCCAGCAGTATCACAGGGAACTCACCCCTCCACTTT.

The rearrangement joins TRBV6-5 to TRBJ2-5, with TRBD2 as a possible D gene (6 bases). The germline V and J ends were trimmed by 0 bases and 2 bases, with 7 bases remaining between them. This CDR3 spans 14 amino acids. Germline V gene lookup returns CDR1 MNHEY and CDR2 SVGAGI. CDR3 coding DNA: TGTGCCAGCAGTTACTCCGGGGGACAAGAGACCCAGTACTTC. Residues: CASSYSGGQETQYF.

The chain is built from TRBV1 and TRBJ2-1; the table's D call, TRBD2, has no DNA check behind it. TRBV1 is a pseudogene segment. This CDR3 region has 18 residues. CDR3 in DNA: TGCACCAGCAGCCGAAAGGTAGGTTGGGACTCACACTACAATGAGCAGTTCTTC. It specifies CTSSRKVGWDSHYNEQFF.

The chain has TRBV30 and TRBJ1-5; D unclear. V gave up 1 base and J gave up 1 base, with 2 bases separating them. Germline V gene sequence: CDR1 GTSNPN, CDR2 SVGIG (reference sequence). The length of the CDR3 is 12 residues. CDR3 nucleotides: TGTGCCTGGAGTGAGAGCAATCAGCCCCAGCATTTT. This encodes CAWSESNQPQHF.

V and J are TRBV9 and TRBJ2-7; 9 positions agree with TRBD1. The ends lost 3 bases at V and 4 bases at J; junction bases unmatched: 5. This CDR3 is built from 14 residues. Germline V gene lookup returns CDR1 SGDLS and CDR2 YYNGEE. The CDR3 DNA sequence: TGTGCCAGCAGCGCGGGGACAGGGCAATACGAGCAGTACTTC. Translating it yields CASSAGTGQYEQYF.

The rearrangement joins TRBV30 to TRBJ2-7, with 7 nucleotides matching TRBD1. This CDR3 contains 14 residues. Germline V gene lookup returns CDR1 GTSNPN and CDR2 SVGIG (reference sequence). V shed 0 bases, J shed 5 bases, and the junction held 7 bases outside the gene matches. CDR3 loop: CAWSVGRTGDEQYF. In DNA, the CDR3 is TGTGCCTGGAGTGTGGGTCGAACAGGGGACGAGCAGTACTTC. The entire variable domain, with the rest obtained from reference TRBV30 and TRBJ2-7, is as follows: SQTIHQWPATLVQPVGSPLSLECTVEGTSNPNLYWYRQAAGRGLQLLFYSVGIGQISSEVPQNLSASRPQDRQFILSSKKLLLSDSGFYLCAWSVGRTGDEQYFGPGTRLTVT.

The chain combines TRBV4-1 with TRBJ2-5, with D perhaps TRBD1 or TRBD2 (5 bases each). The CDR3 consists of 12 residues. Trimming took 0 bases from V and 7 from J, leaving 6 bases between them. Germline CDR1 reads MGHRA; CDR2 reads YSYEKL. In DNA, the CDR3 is TGCGCCAGCAGCCAAGATGGGGGGACCCAGTACTTC. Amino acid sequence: CASSQDGGTQYF.

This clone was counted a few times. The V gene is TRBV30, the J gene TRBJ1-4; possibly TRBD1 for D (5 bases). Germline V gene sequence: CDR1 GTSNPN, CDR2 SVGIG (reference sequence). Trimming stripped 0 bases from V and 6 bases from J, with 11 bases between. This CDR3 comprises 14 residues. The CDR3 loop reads CAWSVAGLDEKLFF. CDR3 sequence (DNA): TGTGCCTGGAGTGTAGCAGGGCTGGATGAAAAACTGTTTTTT.